The clone carrying this T cell receptor (beta chain) was seen a single time. Its cognate antigen is unknown. Next came a second PCR, run for about 7 to 12 cycles, which used a sample-barcoded 5' primer along with a J-beta primer mix. Via MiXCR, TCRdb re-called the 5' RACE reads, giving one row per CDR3 protein. The table records about 830,000 distinct CDR3 sequences, about three fifths of them present only once. Germline CDR1 SGHRS, CDR2 YFSETQ. J lost 7 bases, V lost 4 bases, and 8 bases had no gene match. The CDR3 has 13 amino acids. The record originates from a study of blood T cells in healthy people across ages. Regarding the study as a whole: Naive T cell percentage by flow cytometry tracked strongly with beta diversity. Researchers judged that diversity estimates from one million T cells fell short of true values.

The sample providers were healthy Caucasian people from Russia, aged roughly 6 to 95. The clonotype comes from a man aged 25 to 45 in good health. Sequences were obtained from blood. V gene TRBV5-1 combines with J gene TRBJ2-7; 7 bases map to TRBD1. CDR3 sequence: CASSQGQKIEQYF. CDR3 bases: TGCGCCAGCAGCCAGGGACAGAAAATTGAGCAGTACTTC.